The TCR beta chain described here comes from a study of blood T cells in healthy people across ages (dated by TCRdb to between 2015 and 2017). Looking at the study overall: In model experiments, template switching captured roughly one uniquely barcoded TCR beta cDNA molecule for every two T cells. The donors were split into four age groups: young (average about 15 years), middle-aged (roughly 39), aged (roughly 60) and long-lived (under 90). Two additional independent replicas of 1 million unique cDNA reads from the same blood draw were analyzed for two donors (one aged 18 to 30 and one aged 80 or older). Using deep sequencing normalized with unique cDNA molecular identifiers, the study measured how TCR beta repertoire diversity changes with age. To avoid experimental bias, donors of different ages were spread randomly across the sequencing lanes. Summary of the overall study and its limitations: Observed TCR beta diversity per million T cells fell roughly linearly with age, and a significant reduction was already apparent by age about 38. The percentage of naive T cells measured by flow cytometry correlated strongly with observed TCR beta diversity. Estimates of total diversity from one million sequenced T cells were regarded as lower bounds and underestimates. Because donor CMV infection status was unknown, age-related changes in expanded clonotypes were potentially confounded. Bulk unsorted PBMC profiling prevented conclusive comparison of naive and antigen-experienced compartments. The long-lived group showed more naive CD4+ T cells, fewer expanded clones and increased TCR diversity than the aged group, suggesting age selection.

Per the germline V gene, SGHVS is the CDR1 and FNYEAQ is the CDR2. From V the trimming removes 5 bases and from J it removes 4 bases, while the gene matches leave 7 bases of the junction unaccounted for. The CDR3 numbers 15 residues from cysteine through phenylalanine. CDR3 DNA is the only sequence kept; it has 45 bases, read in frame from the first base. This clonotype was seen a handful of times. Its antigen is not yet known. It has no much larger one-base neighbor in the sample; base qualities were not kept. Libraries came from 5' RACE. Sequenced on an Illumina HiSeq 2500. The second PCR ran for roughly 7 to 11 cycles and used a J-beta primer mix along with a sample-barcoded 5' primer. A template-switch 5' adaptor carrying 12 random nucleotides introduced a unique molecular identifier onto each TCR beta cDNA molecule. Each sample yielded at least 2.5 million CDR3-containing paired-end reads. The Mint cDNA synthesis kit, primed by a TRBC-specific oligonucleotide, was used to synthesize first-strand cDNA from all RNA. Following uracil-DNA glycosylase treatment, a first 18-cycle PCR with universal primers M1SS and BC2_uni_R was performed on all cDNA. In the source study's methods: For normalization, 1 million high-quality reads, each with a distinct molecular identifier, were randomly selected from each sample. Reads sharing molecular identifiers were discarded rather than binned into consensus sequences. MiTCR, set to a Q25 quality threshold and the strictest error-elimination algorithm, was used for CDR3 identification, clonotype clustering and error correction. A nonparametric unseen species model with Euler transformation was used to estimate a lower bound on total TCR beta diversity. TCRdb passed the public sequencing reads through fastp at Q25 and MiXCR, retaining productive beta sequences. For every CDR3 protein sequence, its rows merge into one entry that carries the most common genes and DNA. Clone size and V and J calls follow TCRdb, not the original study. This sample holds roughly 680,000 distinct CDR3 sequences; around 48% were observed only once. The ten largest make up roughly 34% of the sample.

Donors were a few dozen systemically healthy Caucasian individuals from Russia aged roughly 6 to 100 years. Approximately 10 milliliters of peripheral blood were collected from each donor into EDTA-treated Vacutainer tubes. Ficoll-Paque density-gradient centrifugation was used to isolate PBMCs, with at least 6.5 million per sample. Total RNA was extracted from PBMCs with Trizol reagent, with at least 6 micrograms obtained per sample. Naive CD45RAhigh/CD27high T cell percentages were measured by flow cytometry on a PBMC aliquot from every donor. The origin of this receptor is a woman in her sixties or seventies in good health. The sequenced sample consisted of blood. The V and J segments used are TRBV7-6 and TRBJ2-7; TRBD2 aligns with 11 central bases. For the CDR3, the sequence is CASSPTSGSLYEQYF. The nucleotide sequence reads TGTGCCAGCAGCCCTACTAGCGGGAGTTTATACGAGCAGTACTTC. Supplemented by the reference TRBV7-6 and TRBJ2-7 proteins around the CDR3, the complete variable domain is GAGVSQSPRYKVTKRGQDVALRCDPISGHVSLYWYRQALGQGPEFLTYFNYEAQQDKSGLPNDRFSAERPEGSISTLTIQRTEQRDSAMYRCASSPTSGSLYEQYFGPGTRLTVT.